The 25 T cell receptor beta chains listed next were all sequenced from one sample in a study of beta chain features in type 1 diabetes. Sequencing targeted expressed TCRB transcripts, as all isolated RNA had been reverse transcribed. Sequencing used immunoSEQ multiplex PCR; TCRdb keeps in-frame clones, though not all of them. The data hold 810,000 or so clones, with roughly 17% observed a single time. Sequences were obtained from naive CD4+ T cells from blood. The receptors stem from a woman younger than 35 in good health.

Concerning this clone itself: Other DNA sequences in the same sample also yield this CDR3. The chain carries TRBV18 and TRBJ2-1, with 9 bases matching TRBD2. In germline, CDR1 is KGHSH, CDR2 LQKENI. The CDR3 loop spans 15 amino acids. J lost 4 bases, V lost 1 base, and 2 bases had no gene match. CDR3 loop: CASSPLAGVYNEQFF. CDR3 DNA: TGTGCCAGCTCACCACTAGCGGGAGTGTACAATGAGCAGTTCTTC.

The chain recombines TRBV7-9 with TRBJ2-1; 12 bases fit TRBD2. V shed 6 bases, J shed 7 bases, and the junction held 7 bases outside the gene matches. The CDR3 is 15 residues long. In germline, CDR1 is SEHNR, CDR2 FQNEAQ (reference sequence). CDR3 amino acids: CASREVTSGRNEQFF. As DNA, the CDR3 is TGTGCCAGCAGGGAAGTGACTAGCGGGAGAAATGAGCAGTTCTTC.

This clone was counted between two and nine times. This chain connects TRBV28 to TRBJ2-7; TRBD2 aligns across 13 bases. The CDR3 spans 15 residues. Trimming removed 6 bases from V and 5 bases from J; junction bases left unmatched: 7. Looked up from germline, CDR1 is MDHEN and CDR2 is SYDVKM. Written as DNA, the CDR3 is TGTGCCAGCAGCACCAGGACTAGCGGGAGCGACGAGCAGTACTTC. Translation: CASSTRTSGSDEQYF. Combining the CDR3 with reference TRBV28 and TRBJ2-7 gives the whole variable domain DVKVTQSSRYLVKRTGEKVFLECVQDMDHENMFWYRQDPGLGLRLIYFSYDVKMKEKGDIPEGYSVSREKKERFSLILESASTNQTSMYLCASSTRTSGSDEQYFGPGTRLTVT.

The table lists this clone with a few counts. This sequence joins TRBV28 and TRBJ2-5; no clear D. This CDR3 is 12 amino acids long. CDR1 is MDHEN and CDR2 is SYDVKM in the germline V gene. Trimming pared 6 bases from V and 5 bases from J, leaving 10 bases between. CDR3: CASSGQLETQYF. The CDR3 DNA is TGTGCCAGCAGCGGTCAGTTGGAGACCCAGTACTTC. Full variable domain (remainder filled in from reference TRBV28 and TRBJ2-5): DVKVTQSSRYLVKRTGEKVFLECVQDMDHENMFWYRQDPGLGLRLIYFSYDVKMKEKGDIPEGYSVSREKKERFSLILESASTNQTSMYLCASSGQLETQYFGPGTRLLVL.

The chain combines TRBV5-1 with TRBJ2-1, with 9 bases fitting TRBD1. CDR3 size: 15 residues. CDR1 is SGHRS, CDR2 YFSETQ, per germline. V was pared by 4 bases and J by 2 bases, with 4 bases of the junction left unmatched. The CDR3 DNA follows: TGCGCCAGCAGCAGCGGGACAGGGACCTACAATGAGCAGTTCTTC. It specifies CASSSGTGTYNEQFF.

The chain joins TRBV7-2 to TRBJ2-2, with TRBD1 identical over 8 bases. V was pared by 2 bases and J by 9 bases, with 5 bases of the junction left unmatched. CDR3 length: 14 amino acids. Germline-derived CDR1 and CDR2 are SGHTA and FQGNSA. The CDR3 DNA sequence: TGTGCCAGCAGCTTAACCGACAGGGGTCGGGAGCTGTTTTTT. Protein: CASSLTDRGRELFF.

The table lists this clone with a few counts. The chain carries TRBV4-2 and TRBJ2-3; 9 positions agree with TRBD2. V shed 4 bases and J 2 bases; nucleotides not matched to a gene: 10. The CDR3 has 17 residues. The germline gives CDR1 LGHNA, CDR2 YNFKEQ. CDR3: CASSRTSARGITDTQYF. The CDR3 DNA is TGTGCCAGCAGCCGGACTAGCGCCCGCGGGATCACAGATACGCAGTATTTT.

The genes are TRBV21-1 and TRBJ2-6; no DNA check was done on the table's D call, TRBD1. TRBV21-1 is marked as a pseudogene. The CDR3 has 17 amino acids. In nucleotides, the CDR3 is TGTGCCAGCAGCAAAGATTCCAGGGTCTCTGGGGCCAACGTCCTGACTTTC. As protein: CASSKDSRVSGANVLTF.

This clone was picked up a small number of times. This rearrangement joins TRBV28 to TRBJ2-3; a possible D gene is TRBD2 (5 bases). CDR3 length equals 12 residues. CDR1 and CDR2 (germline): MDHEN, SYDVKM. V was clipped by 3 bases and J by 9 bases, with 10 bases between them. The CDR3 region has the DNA TGTGCCAGCAGTTTGCGGGTGGAGACGCAGTATTTT. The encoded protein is CASSLRVETQYF.

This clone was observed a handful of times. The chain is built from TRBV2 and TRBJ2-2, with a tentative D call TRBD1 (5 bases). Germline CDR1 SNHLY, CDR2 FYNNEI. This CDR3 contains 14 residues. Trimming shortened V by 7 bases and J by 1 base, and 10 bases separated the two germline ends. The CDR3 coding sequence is TGTGCCAGCACCACCGGACAGAACACCGGGGAGCTGTTTTTT. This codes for CASTTGQNTGELFF.

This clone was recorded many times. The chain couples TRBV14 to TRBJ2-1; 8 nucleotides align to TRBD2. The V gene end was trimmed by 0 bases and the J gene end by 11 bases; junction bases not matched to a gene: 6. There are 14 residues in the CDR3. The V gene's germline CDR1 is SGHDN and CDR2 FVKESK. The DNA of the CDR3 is TGTGCCAGCAGCCAAGATCTCCTAGCGGGTCAGCAGTTCTTC. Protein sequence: CASSQDLLAGQQFF.

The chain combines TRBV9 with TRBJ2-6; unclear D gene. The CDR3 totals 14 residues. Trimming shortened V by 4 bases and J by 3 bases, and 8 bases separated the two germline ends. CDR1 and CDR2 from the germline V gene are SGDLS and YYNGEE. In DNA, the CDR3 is TGTGCCAGCAGCTCAAGCCTTGGGGCCAACGTCCTGACTTTC. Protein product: CASSSSLGANVLTF.

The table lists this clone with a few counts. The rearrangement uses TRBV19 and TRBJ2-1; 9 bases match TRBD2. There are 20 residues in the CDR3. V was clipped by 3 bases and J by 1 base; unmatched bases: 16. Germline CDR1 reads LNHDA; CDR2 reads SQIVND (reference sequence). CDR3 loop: CASSMSLYSASGTSYNEQFF. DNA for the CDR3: TGTGCCAGTAGTATGTCCTTGTACTCGGCTAGCGGGACATCCTACAATGAGCAGTTCTTC.

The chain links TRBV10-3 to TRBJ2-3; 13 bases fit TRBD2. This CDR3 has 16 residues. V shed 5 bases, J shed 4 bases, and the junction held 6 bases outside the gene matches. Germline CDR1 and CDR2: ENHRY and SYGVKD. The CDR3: CAISTQLAGGPDTQYF. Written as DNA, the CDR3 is TGTGCCATCAGTACCCAACTAGCGGGAGGGCCAGATACGCAGTATTTT.

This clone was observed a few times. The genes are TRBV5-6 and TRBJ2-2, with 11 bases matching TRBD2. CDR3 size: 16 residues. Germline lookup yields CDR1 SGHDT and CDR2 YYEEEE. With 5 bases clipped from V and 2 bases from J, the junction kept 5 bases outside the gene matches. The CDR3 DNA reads TGTGCCAGCAGAACGGGACTAGCGGCTAACACCGGGGAGCTGTTTTTT. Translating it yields CASRTGLAANTGELFF.

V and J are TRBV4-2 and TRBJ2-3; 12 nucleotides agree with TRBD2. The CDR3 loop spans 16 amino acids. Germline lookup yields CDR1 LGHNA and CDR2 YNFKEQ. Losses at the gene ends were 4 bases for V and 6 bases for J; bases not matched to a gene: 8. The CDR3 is CASSPSTSGRWDTQYF. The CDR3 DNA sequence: TGTGCCAGCAGCCCTTCTACTAGCGGGAGGTGGGATACGCAGTATTTT.

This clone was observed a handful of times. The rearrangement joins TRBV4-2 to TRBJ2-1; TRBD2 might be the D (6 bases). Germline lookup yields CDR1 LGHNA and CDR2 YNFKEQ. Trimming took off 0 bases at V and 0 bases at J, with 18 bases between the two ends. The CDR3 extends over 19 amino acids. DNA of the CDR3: TGTGCCAGCAGCCAAGACCGTGTTAGGAGGGCCGGCTCCTACAATGAGCAGTTCTTC. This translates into CASSQDRVRRAGSYNEQFF.

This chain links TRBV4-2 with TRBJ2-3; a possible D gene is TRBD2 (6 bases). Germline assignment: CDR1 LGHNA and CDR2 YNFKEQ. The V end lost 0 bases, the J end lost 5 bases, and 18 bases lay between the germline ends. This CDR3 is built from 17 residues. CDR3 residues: CASSQDTAGWSVDTQYF. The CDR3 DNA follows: TGTGCCAGCAGCCAAGATACTGCGGGATGGTCGGTAGATACGCAGTATTTT.

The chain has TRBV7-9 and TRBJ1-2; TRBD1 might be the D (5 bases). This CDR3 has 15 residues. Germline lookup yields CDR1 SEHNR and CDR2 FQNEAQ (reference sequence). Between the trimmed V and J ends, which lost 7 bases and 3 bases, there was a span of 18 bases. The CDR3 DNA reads TGTGCCAGCACCCTCGGGAGGGGATTACACTATGGCTACACCTTC. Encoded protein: CASTLGRGLHYGYTF.

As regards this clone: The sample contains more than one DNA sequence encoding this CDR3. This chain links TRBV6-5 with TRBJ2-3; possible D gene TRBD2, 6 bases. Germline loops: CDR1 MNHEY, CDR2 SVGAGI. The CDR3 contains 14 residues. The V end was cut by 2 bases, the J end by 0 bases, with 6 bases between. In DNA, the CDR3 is TGTGCCAGCAGTTACCTAGCGAGCACAGATACGCAGTATTTT. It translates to CASSYLASTDTQYF.

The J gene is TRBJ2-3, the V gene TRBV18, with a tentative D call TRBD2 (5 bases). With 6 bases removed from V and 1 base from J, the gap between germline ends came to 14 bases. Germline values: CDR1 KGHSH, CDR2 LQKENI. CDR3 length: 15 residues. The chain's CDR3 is CASSNQFGGTDTQYF. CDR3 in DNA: TGTGCCAGCTCGAATCAATTCGGGGGCACAGATACGCAGTATTTT.

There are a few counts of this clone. The DNA for the CDR3 is TGTGCCAGCAGCCGGACCCCGACAGATACGCAGTATTTT. Translating it yields CASSRTPTDTQYF. This rearrangement joins TRBV7-9 to TRBJ2-3; D gene unclear. The germline gives CDR1 SEHNR, CDR2 FQNEAQ (reference sequence). The CDR3 has 13 residues. The germline V and J ends were trimmed by 5 bases and 3 bases, with 9 bases remaining between them.

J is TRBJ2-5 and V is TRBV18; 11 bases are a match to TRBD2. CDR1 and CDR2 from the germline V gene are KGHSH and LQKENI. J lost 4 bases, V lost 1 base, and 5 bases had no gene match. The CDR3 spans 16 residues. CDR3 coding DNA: TGTGCCAGCTCACCACGACTAGCGGGATATTTAGAGACCCAGTACTTC. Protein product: CASSPRLAGYLETQYF.

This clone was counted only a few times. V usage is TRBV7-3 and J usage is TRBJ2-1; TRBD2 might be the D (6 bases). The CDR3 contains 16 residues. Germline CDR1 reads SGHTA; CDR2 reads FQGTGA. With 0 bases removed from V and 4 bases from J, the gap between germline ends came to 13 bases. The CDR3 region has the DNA TGTGCCAGCAGCTTAACGCGGCAGGGAGGATACAATGAGCAGTTCTTC. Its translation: CASSLTRQGGYNEQFF. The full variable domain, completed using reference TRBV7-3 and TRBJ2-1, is GAGVSQTPSNKVTEKGKYVELRCDPISGHTALYWYRQSLGQGPEFLIYFQGTGAADDSGLPNDRFFAVRPEGSVSTLKIQRTERGDSAVYLCASSLTRQGGYNEQFFGPGTRLTVL.

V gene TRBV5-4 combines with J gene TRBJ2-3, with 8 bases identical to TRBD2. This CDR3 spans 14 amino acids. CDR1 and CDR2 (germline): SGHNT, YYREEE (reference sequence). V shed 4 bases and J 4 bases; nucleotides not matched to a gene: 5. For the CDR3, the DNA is TGTGCCAGCAGCGAACCGGGACTAGCAGATACGCAGTATTTT. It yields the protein CASSEPGLADTQYF.